Following are 18 T cell receptor beta chains from one sample sequenced in a study of PD-L1 blockade in urothelial cancer (dated by TCRdb to about 2017). This specimen's time point label, interpreted: pretreatment peripheral blood. Library generation was performed with the immunoSEQ multiplex PCR assay. The immuneACCESS repertoire file appears here via TCRdb, limited to in-frame rearrangements. These files lack a portion of the clones; in checked studies, under half of the deficit traces to unresolved V genes, and the cause of the others is not known. In this sample the table shows tens of thousands of clones, about 82% of which occur a single time. 5.5% to 7.5% of the sample is held by the ten biggest clonotypes. Sequences were derived from PBMCs, sampled around atezolizumab (anti-PD-L1) treatment. These TCRs come from a man in his forties or fifties with urothelial cancer.

This clone was seen only a few times. CDR3 nucleotide sequence: TGTGCCAGCAGTACAAGTCGGGACAAGGGGAGAGAAGCTTTCTTT. Translation gives CASSTSRDKGREAFF. J is TRBJ1-1 and V is TRBV27, with a tentative D call TRBD1 (6 bases). Germline CDR1 reads MNHEY; CDR2 reads SMNVEV (reference sequence). V was trimmed by 5 bases and J by 8 bases, leaving 21 bases between them. The CDR3 loop spans 15 amino acids.

V and J are TRBV18 and TRBJ2-7, with TRBD1 identical over 8 bases. Germline CDR1 is KGHSH and CDR2 is LQKENI. CDR3 length: 13 amino acids. Trimming removed 6 bases from V and 2 bases from J; junction bases left unmatched: 3. The CDR3 region has the DNA TGTGCCAGCTCGACAGGGGAGGCCTACGAGCAGTACTTC. Translated, it gives CASSTGEAYEQYF.

The V gene is TRBV19, the J gene TRBJ2-3; TRBD2 matches at 7 bases. The V gene's germline CDR1 is LNHDA and CDR2 SQIVND (reference sequence). The CDR3 extends over 13 amino acids. V shed 7 bases, J shed 1 base, and the junction held 2 bases outside the gene matches. The DNA for the CDR3 is TGTGCCAGTACTCGGGAGGGCACAGATACGCAGTATTTT. This gives the protein CASTREGTDTQYF.

This clone has only one observation. This sequence joins TRBV27 and TRBJ2-3, with 7 positions matching TRBD1. Germline CDR1 is MNHEY and CDR2 is SMNVEV (reference sequence). CDR3 size: 15 residues. Unmatched junction bases numbered 4, after V lost 3 bases and J lost 1 base. The CDR3, as DNA: TGTGCCAGCAGTTTCCCGGGACAGCGCACAGATACGCAGTATTTT. It is translated as CASSFPGQRTDTQYF.

The gene calls are TRBV11-2 and TRBJ1-4, with a weak D call TRBD1 (5 bases). The germline gives CDR1 SGHAT, CDR2 FQNNGV. CDR3 size: 16 residues. Trimming removed 2 bases at V and 0 bases at J, with 10 bases between. CDR3 sequence (DNA): TGTGCCAGCAGCTTACGCAGGGCCTCAACTAATGAAAAACTGTTTTTT. This encodes CASSLRRASTNEKLFF. Full variable domain (rest looked up from reference TRBV11-2 and TRBJ1-4): EAGVAQSPRYKIIEKRQSVAFWCNPISGHATLYWYQQILGQGPKLLIQFQNNGVVDDSQLPKDRFSAERLKGVDSTLKIQPAKLEDSAVYLCASSLRRASTNEKLFFGSGTQLSVL.

This clone has a handful of counts. J is TRBJ1-2 and V is TRBV2, with a tentative D call TRBD1 (5 bases). The CDR3 has 14 residues. Germline V CDR1 and CDR2: SNHLY, FYNNEI. Trimming stripped 7 bases from V and 1 base from J, with 13 bases between. CDR3 sequence reads: CASKGGHNNYGYTF. The CDR3 bases are TGTGCCAGCAAGGGAGGACACAATAACTATGGCTACACCTTC.

The V gene is TRBV11-3, the J gene TRBJ1-1, with 7 nucleotides matching TRBD1. From germline, CDR1 is SGHNT and CDR2 YENEEA. The V gene end was trimmed by 5 bases and the J gene end by 3 bases; junction bases not matched to a gene: 3. The CDR3 length is 13 residues. CDR3 DNA: TGTGCCAGCAGCCAACAGGGGTACACTGAAGCTTTCTTT. Protein product: CASSQQGYTEAFF. The whole variable domain, remainder taken from reference TRBV11-3 and TRBJ1-1, is EAGVVQSPRYKIIEKKQPVAFWCNPISGHNTLYWYLQNLGQGPELLIRYENEEAVDDSQLPKDRFSAERLKGVDSTLKIQPAELGDSAVYLCASSQQGYTEAFFGQGTRLTVV.

The chain has TRBV4-2 and TRBJ1-2; D gene ambiguous. The CDR3 extends over 14 amino acids. V was trimmed by 0 bases and J by 8 bases, leaving 13 bases between them. From germline, CDR1 is LGHNA and CDR2 YNFKEQ. The CDR3 reads CASSQDRTMVGYTF. The DNA of the CDR3 is TGTGCCAGCAGCCAAGACAGGACTATGGTCGGCTACACCTTC.

V and J are TRBV5-1 and TRBJ2-7, with D tentatively TRBD2 (7 bases). The CDR3 is 12 residues long. Germline V lookup: CDR1 SGHRS, CDR2 YFSETQ. Trimming left V 7 bases short and J 3 bases short, with 11 bases between. In nucleotides, the CDR3 is TGCGCCAGCTCGGGGGGCCTCTACGAGCAGTACTTC. Protein product: CASSGGLYEQYF.

The chain has TRBV9 and TRBJ2-5; TRBD2 matches at 12 bases. The CDR3 loop spans 16 amino acids. Germline CDR1 and CDR2: SGDLS and YYNGEE. V gave up 0 bases and J gave up 4 bases; unmatched junction bases: 4. CDR3 region: CASSVVGLAGLETQYF. The CDR3 coding sequence is TGTGCCAGCAGCGTAGTAGGACTAGCGGGGTTAGAGACCCAGTACTTC.

The gene calls are TRBV5-4 and TRBJ1-1, with a tentative D call TRBD1 (5 bases). The germline V gene encodes CDR1 SGHNT and CDR2 YYREEE (reference sequence). The germline V and J ends were trimmed by 0 bases and 3 bases, with 12 bases remaining between them. CDR3 size: 15 residues. CDR3 sequence: CASSLANWGDTEAFF. The CDR3 DNA follows: TGTGCCAGCAGCTTGGCCAATTGGGGGGACACTGAAGCTTTCTTT. The whole variable domain, filled in from reference TRBV5-4 and TRBJ1-1, reads ETGVTQSPTHLIKTRGQQVTLRCSSQSGHNTVSWYQQALGQGPQFIFQYYREEENGRGNFPPRFSGLQFPNYSSELNVNALELDDSALYLCASSLANWGDTEAFFGQGTRLTVV.

The rearrangement joins TRBV19 to TRBJ1-5; weak D call: TRBD1 (6 bases). The V gene's germline CDR1 is LNHDA and CDR2 SQIVND (reference sequence). This CDR3 spans 18 amino acids. With 2 bases removed from V and 6 bases from J, the gap between germline ends came to 23 bases. CDR3: CASSISSGGARRSQPQHF. The CDR3 nucleotides read TGTGCCAGTAGTATATCCTCCGGGGGGGCGCGGAGGAGTCAGCCCCAGCATTTT.

The chain carries TRBV5-5 and TRBJ2-3, with 7 bases aligning to TRBD2. The CDR3 contains 15 residues. Trimming at V came to 1 base and at J to 5 bases, leaving 7 bases not matched to a gene. Germline assignment: CDR1 SGHKS and CDR2 YYEKEE (reference sequence). The CDR3 coding sequence is TGTGCCAGCAGCTTGTGGCCGGGAGGAGTAGATACGCAGTATTTT. Amino acids: CASSLWPGGVDTQYF.

The chain couples TRBV9 to TRBJ2-1; 8 bases line up with TRBD2. The CDR3 has 15 amino acids. V lost 3 bases, J lost 10 bases, and 12 bases stayed unmatched. Germline V lookup: CDR1 SGDLS, CDR2 YYNGEE. The CDR3, as DNA: TGTGCCAGCAGCGGAGTAGCGGGATCTAGTGAGGAGCAGTTCTTC. Protein product: CASSGVAGSSEEQFF.

The CDR3 DNA reads TGCAGCGCCACCCTTACTAGCGGGCACTCCTACGAGCAGTACTTC. This gives the protein CSATLTSGHSYEQYF. The chain joins TRBV29-1 to TRBJ2-7; 9 nucleotides line up with TRBD2. The CDR3 extends over 15 amino acids. After removal of 7 bases from V and 0 bases from J, the junction contained 10 bases not matched to a gene. Germline assignment: CDR1 SQVTM and CDR2 ANQGSEA.

The chain carries TRBV6-5 and TRBJ2-7, with 9 bases aligning to TRBD2. Germline V gene lookup returns CDR1 MNHEY and CDR2 SVGAGI. The CDR3 contains 14 residues. V trimming: 6 bases; J trimming: 5 bases; junction bases outside the gene matches: 8. CDR3 protein: CASRRGRAKNEQYF. DNA for the CDR3: TGTGCCAGCAGACGCGGGAGGGCCAAGAACGAGCAGTACTTC.

This chain joins TRBV4-1 and TRBJ2-1, with TRBD1 matching over 8 bases. Losses at the gene ends were 0 bases for V and 5 bases for J; bases not matched to a gene: 15. Germline values: CDR1 MGHRA, CDR2 YSYEKL. The CDR3 spans 19 residues. The CDR3 DNA reads TGCGCCAGCAGCCAAGATCGGGGACAGGCCTCGAGGGTTAACAATGAGCAGTTCTTC. It is translated as CASSQDRGQASRVNNEQFF.

The chain joins TRBV5-4 to TRBJ2-1; weak D call: TRBD2 (5 bases). Germline values: CDR1 SGHNT, CDR2 YYREEE (reference sequence). The V end lost 0 bases, the J end lost 1 base, and 11 bases lay between the germline ends. The CDR3 contains 16 residues. CDR3 bases: TGTGCCAGCAGCTTGGGCGGGCCTGCATCCTACAATGAGCAGTTCTTC. Protein: CASSLGGPASYNEQFF. The entire variable domain, with the rest obtained from reference TRBV5-4 and TRBJ2-1, is as follows: ETGVTQSPTHLIKTRGQQVTLRCSSQSGHNTVSWYQQALGQGPQFIFQYYREEENGRGNFPPRFSGLQFPNYSSELNVNALELDDSALYLCASSLGGPASYNEQFFGPGTRLTVL.